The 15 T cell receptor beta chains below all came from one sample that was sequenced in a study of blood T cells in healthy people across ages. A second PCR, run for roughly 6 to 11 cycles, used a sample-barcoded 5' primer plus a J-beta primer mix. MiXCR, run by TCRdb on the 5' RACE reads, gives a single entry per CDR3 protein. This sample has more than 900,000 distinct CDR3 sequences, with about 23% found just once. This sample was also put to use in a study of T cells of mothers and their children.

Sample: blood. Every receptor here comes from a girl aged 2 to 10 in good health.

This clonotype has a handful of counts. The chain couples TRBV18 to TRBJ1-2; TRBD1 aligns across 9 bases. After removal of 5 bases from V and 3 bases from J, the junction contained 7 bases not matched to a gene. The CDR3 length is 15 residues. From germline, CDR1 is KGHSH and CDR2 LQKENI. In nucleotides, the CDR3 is TGTGCCAGCTCAAGCACAGGGGGCCGGGACTATGGCTACACCTTC. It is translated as CASSSTGGRDYGYTF.

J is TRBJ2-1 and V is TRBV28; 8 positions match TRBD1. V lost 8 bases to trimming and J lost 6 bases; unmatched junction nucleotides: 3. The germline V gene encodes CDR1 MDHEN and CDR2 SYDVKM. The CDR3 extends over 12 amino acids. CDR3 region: CASLGQGNEQFF. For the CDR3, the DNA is TGTGCCAGCCTCGGACAGGGCAATGAGCAGTTCTTC.

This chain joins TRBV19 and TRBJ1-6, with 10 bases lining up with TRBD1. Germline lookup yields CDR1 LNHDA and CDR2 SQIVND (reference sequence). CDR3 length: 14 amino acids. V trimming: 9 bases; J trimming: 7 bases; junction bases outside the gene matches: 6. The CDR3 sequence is CASEWGQGNSPLHF. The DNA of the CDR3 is TGTGCCAGCGAATGGGGACAGGGGAATTCACCCCTCCACTTT.

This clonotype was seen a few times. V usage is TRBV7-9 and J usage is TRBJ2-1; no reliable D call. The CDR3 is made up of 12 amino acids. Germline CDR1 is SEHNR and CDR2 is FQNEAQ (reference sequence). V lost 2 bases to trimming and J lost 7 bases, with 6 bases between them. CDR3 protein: CASSLLTNEQFF. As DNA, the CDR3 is TGTGCCAGCAGCTTACTTACTAATGAGCAGTTCTTC.

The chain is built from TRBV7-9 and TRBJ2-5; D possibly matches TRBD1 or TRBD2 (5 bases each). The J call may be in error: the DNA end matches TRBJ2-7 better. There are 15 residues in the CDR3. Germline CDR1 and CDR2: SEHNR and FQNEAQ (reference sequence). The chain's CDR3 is CASSSPTSGLYEQYF. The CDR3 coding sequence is TGTGCCAGCAGCTCCCCAACCTCGGGGCTCTACGAGCAGTACTTC.

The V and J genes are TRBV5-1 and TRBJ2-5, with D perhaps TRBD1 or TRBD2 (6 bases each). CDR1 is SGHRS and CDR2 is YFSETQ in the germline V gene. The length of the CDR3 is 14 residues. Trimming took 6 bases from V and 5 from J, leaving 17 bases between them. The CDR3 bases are TGCGCCAGCACCCAGGGGCCGGGGGTGGAGACCCAGTACTTC. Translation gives CASTQGPGVETQYF. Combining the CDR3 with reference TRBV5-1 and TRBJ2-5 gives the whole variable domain KAGVTQTPRYLIKTRGQQVTLSCSPISGHRSVSWYQQTPGQGLQFLFEYFSETQRNKGNFPGRFSGRQFSNSRSEMNVSTLELGDSALYLCASTQGPGVETQYFGPGTRLLVL.

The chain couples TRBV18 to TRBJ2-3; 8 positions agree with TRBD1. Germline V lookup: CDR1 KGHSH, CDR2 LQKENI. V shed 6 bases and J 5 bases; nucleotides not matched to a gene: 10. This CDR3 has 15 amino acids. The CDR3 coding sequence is TGTGCCAGCTCCCATGCGCAGGGGGCAAGAGATACGCAGTATTTT. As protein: CASSHAQGARDTQYF. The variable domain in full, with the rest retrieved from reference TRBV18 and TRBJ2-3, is NAGVMQNPRHLVRRRGQEARLRCSPMKGHSHVYWYRQLPEEGLKFMVYLQKENIIDESGMPKERFSAEFPKEGPSILRIQQVVRGDSAAYFCASSHAQGARDTQYFGPGTRLTVL.

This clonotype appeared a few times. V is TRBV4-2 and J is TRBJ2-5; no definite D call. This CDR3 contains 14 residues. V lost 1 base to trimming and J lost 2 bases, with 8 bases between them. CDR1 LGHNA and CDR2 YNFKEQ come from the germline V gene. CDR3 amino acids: CASSQVDPQETQYF. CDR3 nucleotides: TGTGCCAGCAGCCAAGTTGACCCGCAAGAGACCCAGTACTTC.

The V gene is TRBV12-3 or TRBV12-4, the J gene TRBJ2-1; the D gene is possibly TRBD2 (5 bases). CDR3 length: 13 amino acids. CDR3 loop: CAGSTSLGNEQFF. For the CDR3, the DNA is TGTGCTGGATCAACTAGTTTAGGCAATGAGCAGTTCTTC.

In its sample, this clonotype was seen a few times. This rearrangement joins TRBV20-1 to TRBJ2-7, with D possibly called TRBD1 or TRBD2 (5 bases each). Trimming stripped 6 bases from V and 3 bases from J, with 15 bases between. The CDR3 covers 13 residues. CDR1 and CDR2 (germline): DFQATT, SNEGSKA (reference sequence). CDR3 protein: CSATGTFIYEQYF. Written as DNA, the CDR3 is TGCAGTGCCACCGGGACCTTTATCTACGAGCAGTACTTC.

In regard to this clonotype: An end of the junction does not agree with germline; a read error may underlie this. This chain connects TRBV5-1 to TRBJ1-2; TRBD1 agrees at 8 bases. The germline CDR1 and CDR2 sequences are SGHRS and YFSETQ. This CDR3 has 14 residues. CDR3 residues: CASNSPGQAGGCTF. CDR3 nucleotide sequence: TGCGCCAGCAATTCACCGGGACAGGCTGGAGGCTGCACCTTC.

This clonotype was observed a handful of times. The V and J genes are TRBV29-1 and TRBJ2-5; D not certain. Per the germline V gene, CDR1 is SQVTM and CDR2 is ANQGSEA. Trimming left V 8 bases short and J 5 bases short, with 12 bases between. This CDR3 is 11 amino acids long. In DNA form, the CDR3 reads TGCAGCCTCACCCTCCTGGAGACCCAGTACTTC. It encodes CSLTLLETQYF.

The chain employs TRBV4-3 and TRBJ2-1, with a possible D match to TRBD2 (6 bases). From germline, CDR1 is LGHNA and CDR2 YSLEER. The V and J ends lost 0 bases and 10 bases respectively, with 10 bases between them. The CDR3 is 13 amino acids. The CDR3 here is CASSQDLGGEQFF. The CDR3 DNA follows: TGCGCCAGCAGCCAAGATCTTGGGGGGGAGCAGTTCTTC.

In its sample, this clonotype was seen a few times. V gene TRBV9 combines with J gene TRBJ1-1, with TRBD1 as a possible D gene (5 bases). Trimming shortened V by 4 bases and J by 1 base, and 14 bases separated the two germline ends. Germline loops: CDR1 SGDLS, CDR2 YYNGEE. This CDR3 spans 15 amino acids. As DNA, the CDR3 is TGTGCCAGCAGCTACATGGGGGGAACGAACACTGAAGCTTTCTTT. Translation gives CASSYMGGTNTEAFF.

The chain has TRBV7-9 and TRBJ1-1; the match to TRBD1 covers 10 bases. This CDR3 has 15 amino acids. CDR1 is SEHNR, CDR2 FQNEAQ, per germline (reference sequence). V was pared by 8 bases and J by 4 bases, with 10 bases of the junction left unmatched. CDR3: CASVFGTGESTEAFF. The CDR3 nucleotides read TGTGCCAGCGTATTCGGGACAGGGGAGTCCACTGAAGCTTTCTTT. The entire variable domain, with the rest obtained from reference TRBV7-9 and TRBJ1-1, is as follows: DTGVSQNPRHKITKRGQNVTFRCDPISEHNRLYWYRQTLGQGPEFLTYFQNEAQLEKSRLLSDRFSAERPKGSFSTLEIQRTEQGDSAMYLCASVFGTGESTEAFFGQGTRLTVV.